A single sample is the source of the 18 T cell receptor beta chains below, sequenced in a study of immune evolution from preneoplasia to lung adenocarcinoma. Produced via immunoSEQ multiplex PCR; TCRdb's table is partial and in-frame only. The table includes roughly 5,000 clones, roughly 84% detected once. The specimen was FFPE normal lung tissue adjacent to the tumor. These TCRs come from a person aged 50-75 years with lung adenocarcinoma.

The chain employs TRBV28 and TRBJ1-4; 7 nucleotides agree with TRBD1. The length of the CDR3 is 15 residues. Germline V gene sequence: CDR1 MDHEN, CDR2 SYDVKM. Trimming removed 8 bases from V and 8 bases from J; junction bases left unmatched: 14. The CDR3 DNA follows: TGTGCCAGCGGCCCCAAGTTTCTCAGGGGGGAAAAACTGTTTTTT. This sequence encodes CASGPKFLRGEKLFF. Full variable domain (outside the CDR3, taken from reference TRBV28 and TRBJ1-4): DVKVTQSSRYLVKRTGEKVFLECVQDMDHENMFWYRQDPGLGLRLIYFSYDVKMKEKGDIPEGYSVSREKKERFSLILESASTNQTSMYLCASGPKFLRGEKLFFGSGTQLSVL.

The chain has TRBV6-5 and TRBJ1-2; tentative D call: TRBD1 (6 bases). Per germline, CDR1 MNHEY and CDR2 SVGAGI. The V end was cut by 8 bases, the J end by 8 bases, with 12 bases between. The CDR3 is 11 amino acids. CDR3 in amino acids: CASGQGWGYTF. As DNA, the CDR3 is TGTGCCAGCGGGCAGGGGTGGGGCTACACCTTC.

The chain joins TRBV7-2 to TRBJ1-5, with D possibly matching TRBD1 (5 bases). Germline V gene lookup returns CDR1 SGHTA and CDR2 FQGNSA. V lost 0 bases and J lost 0, with 9 bases in between. The CDR3 runs to 16 residues. The CDR3 bases are TGTGCCAGCAGCTTAGCTGGGGGTTTTAGCAATCAGCCCCAGCATTTT. Translation gives CASSLAGGFSNQPQHF.

The chain links TRBV27 to TRBJ2-3, with TRBD2 matching 8 bases. Germline loops: CDR1 MNHEY, CDR2 SMNVEV (reference sequence). The CDR3 consists of 15 residues. The trim removed 7 bases at V and 3 bases at J, leaving 9 bases unmatched. The CDR3 region has the DNA TGTGCCAGCATGCGACGGGGGGGCGGGACAGATACGCAGTATTTT. Its translation: CASMRRGGGTDTQYF.

CDR3 coding DNA: TGTGCCAGCAGCTCGGGACAGGGGATCTACAATGAGCAGTTCTTC. Amino acids: CASSSGQGIYNEQFF. V is TRBV11-3 and J is TRBJ2-1; 10 bases agree with TRBD1. Germline V gene sequence: CDR1 SGHNT, CDR2 YENEEA. This CDR3 is built from 15 residues. The ends lost 4 bases at V and 3 bases at J; junction bases unmatched: 3.

The chain combines TRBV5-4 with TRBJ2-2, with 9 bases identical to TRBD2. CDR1 and CDR2 (germline): SGHNT, YYREEE (reference sequence). This CDR3 region has 17 residues. The J segment lost 1 base and the V segment lost 0 bases, leaving 4 bases of the junction unmatched. Written as DNA, the CDR3 is TGTGCCAGCAGCTTGGACTTGACTAGCGGGAACACCGGGGAGCTGTTTTTT. It specifies CASSLDLTSGNTGELFF.

This sequence joins TRBV30 and TRBJ1-4; D ambiguous. Trimming pared 0 bases from V and 14 bases from J, leaving 10 bases between. Germline V lookup: CDR1 GTSNPN, CDR2 SVGIG (reference sequence). This CDR3 spans 11 amino acids. Written as DNA, the CDR3 is TGTGCCTGGAGTGTAGGTCGTAACCTGTTTTTT. This sequence encodes CAWSVGRNLFF. Looking up the rest from reference TRBV30 and TRBJ1-4 gives the full variable domain: SQTIHQWPATLVQPVGSPLSLECTVEGTSNPNLYWYRQAAGRGLQLLFYSVGIGQISSEVPQNLSASRPQDRQFILSSKKLLLSDSGFYLCAWSVGRNLFFGSGTQLSVL.

V usage is TRBV29-1 and J usage is TRBJ2-1, with 10 bases identical to TRBD1. Losses at the gene ends were 3 bases for V and 12 bases for J; bases not matched to a gene: 8. Per the germline V gene, CDR1 is SQVTM and CDR2 is ANQGSEA. The CDR3 covers 13 residues. DNA for the CDR3: TGCAGCGTTGAGCGACAGGGGGCGGTGGGGCAGTTCTTC. Amino acid sequence: CSVERQGAVGQFF.

This clone has only one observation. The chain carries TRBV19 and TRBJ2-5; TRBD2 might be the D (6 bases). Trimming left V 5 bases short and J 4 bases short, with 17 bases between. This CDR3 comprises 15 residues. Germline CDR1 reads LNHDA; CDR2 reads SQIVND (reference sequence). In DNA form, the CDR3 reads TGTGCCAGTAGTCAGAGGAGGGGTACAAGAGAGACCCAGTACTTC. Protein sequence: CASSQRRGTRETQYF.

The table lists this clone with a count of one. This chain joins TRBV7-9 and TRBJ2-7, with D unresolved. In germline, CDR1 is SEHNR, CDR2 FQNEAQ (reference sequence). This CDR3 has 11 amino acids. Between the trimmed V and J ends, which lost 5 bases and 3 bases, there was a span of 5 bases. The CDR3 loop reads CASSNNYEQYF. In DNA form, the CDR3 reads TGTGCCAGCAGCAACAACTACGAGCAGTACTTC.

The rearrangement uses TRBV4-1 and TRBJ2-7; D is perhaps TRBD2 (6 bases). CDR1 and CDR2 from the germline V gene are MGHRA and YSYEKL. Trimming left V 4 bases short and J 6 bases short, with 16 bases between. CDR3 size: 14 residues. The CDR3 is CASSPTRSPVEQYF. The DNA of the CDR3 is TGCGCCAGCAGCCCGACTAGATCCCCGGTCGAGCAGTACTTC.

This clone was recorded a few times. V is TRBV19 and J is TRBJ2-2; D gene ambiguous. Trimming pared 7 bases from V and 2 bases from J, leaving 14 bases between. Germline-derived CDR1 and CDR2 are LNHDA and SQIVND (reference sequence). The CDR3 is 15 amino acids. The CDR3 here is CASIPFWGNTGELFF. CDR3 DNA: TGTGCCAGTATTCCCTTTTGGGGAAACACCGGGGAGCTGTTTTTT.

This clone was seen a handful of times. The chain uses TRBV6-1 and TRBJ2-2; D is perhaps TRBD1 (6 bases). Per germline, CDR1 MNHNS and CDR2 SASEGT. CDR3 size: 15 residues. V was pared by 8 bases and J by 6 bases, with 19 bases between. The CDR3 is CASVIETGNPGELFF. The CDR3 DNA follows: TGTGCCAGCGTGATAGAGACAGGAAATCCCGGGGAGCTGTTTTTT.

This clone was found a few times. The rearrangement uses TRBV30 and TRBJ1-1, with TRBD1 matching over 7 bases. Trimming removed 6 bases from V and 5 bases from J; junction bases left unmatched: 12. The CDR3 sequence is 14 residues long. Germline V lookup: CDR1 GTSNPN, CDR2 SVGIG (reference sequence). The CDR3 protein is CACRTWTGDTEAFF. The CDR3, as DNA: TGTGCCTGCAGGACGTGGACAGGAGATACTGAAGCTTTCTTT.

This clone was found once. The chain joins TRBV5-1 to TRBJ2-2, with 7 positions matching TRBD1. The J segment lost 5 bases and the V segment lost 5 bases, leaving 9 bases of the junction unmatched. This CDR3 spans 15 amino acids. Per the germline V gene, CDR1 is SGHRS and CDR2 is YFSETQ. The CDR3 here is CASRPGTVGTGELFF. In DNA form, the CDR3 reads TGCGCCAGCAGGCCCGGGACAGTAGGAACCGGGGAGCTGTTTTTT.

The chain joins TRBV6-1 to TRBJ2-1; D remains ambiguous. CDR3 length equals 12 residues. V lost 0 bases, J lost 10 bases, and 7 bases lay in between. CDR1 and CDR2 (germline): MNHNS, SASEGT. The CDR3 bases are TGTGCCAGCAGTGAAGCAGGTCACGAGCAGTTCTTC. Its translation: CASSEAGHEQFF.

The rearrangement links TRBV6-5 to TRBJ1-4; 8 bases map to TRBD1. V was pared by 2 bases and J by 4 bases, with 3 bases of the junction left unmatched. Germline CDR1 and CDR2: MNHEY and SVGAGI. The CDR3 runs 15 residues. The CDR3: CASSYTTGVNEKLFF. The CDR3 DNA reads TGTGCCAGCAGTTACACGACAGGGGTTAATGAAAAACTGTTTTTT.

This chain joins TRBV6-6 and TRBJ1-1, with 7 bases matching TRBD1. V shed 2 bases and J 3 bases; nucleotides not matched to a gene: 6. This CDR3 has 15 residues. CDR1 and CDR2 from the germline V gene are MNHNY and SVGAGI (reference sequence). CDR3 coding DNA: TGTGCCAGCAGTTACGGTACAGGGGTGTACACTGAAGCTTTCTTT. Amino acid sequence: CASSYGTGVYTEAFF.